This is a list of T cell receptor beta chains from one sample in a study of blood T cells in healthy people across ages. In TCRdb, the 5' RACE reads were re-called with MiXCR into one record per CDR3 protein. The data hold hundreds of thousands of distinct CDR3 sequences, with 40% to 65% observed a single time. Sequenced sample: blood. These receptors were taken from an elderly woman in good health. Each CDR3 is given with its conserved first and last residue. A D gene is named only where the DNA matches it firmly. The size entry is marked missing in some rows and otherwise reads once, few, many or a size class.

J | D | V | size | DNA | CDR3
TRBJ2-3 | - | TRBV2 | few | TGTGCCAGCAGTGGCGGTTACACAGATACGCAGTATTTT | CASSGGYTDTQYF
TRBJ1-5 | TRBD1 | TRBV4-1 | - | TGCGCCAGCAGCCTCCACGGAGCAGGGGGCGATCAGCCCCAGCATTTT | CASSLHGAGGDQPQHF
TRBJ2-5 | TRBD1 | TRBV7-2 | - | TGTGCCAGCACCTCGGACAGGGTGGTGCAGTACTTC | CASTSDRVVQYF
TRBJ2-1 | - | TRBV3-1 | - | TGTGCCAGCAGCCAGACTAGGAGCGTCGAGCAGTTCTTC | CASSQTRSVEQFF
TRBJ1-4 | - | TRBV3-1 | many | TGTGCCAGCAGCCCGGACAGTTATAATGAAAAACTGTTTTTT | CASSPDSYNEKLFF
TRBJ2-1 | TRBD2 | TRBV20-1 | - | TGCAGTGCGAGACTAGCGGGGGCCTACAATGAGCAGTTCTTC | CSARLAGAYNEQFF
TRBJ2-7 | TRBD2 | TRBV20-1 | few | TGCAGTGCCCCAGCTAGCGGGAGGTCCTCCTACGAGCAGTACTTC | CSAPASGRSSYEQYF
TRBJ2-3 | - | TRBV7-3 | many | TGTGCCGGCAGGCGCACAGATACGCAGTATTTT | CAGRRTDTQYF
TRBJ2-7 | TRBD2 | TRBV20-1 | many | TGCAGTGGGACTAGCGGGATTCAAGGAAAGCAGTACTTC | CSGTSGIQGKQYF
TRBJ2-3 | TRBD2 | TRBV7-2 | - | TGTGCCAGCAGCCCGCGACTAGCGGGAGTCACAGATACGCGGTATTTT | CASSPRLAGVTDTRYF
TRBJ2-6 | - | TRBV12-3/TRBV12-4 | - | TGTGCCAGCACTCCCAGAATGAGCGGGGCCAACGTCCTGACTTTC | CASTPRMSGANVLTF
TRBJ2-5 | - | TRBV2 | few | TGTGCCAGCAGTGAATTTGGGACACCTCAAGAGACCCAGTACTTC | CASSEFGTPQETQYF
TRBJ2-2 | - | TRBV20-1 | - | TGCAGTGCCCCTACCGTGACAGACCAAGGACGGCTGTTTTTT | CSAPTVTDQGRLFF
TRBJ1-1 | - | TRBV29-1 | few | TGCAGCGGATTAGGGGGGTTTGACACTGAAGCTTTCTTT | CSGLGGFDTEAFF
TRBJ1-2 | - | TRBV6-1 | many | TGTGCCAGCAGTGCCGCCGATACAGGGAACTATGGCTACACCTTC | CASSAADTGNYGYTF
TRBJ2-5 | - | TRBV25-1 | - | TGTGCCAGCAGTGAATCGAACAGCCAAGAGACCCAGTACTTC | CASSESNSQETQYF
TRBJ1-2 | TRBD1 | TRBV4-2 | many | TGTGCCAGCAGCCAAGCCCCAGGGGGCATTTATGGCTACACCTTC | CASSQAPGGIYGYTF
TRBJ2-7 | TRBD1 | TRBV7-2 | few | TGTGCCAGCAGCTTAGATCAGGGGGCGGAAGAGCAGTACTTC | CASSLDQGAEEQYF
TRBJ1-1 | - | TRBV5-1 | many | TGTGCCAGCAGCTTACAGGGCAACACTGAAGCTTTCTTT | CASSLQGNTEAFF
TRBJ2-1 | TRBD2 | TRBV7-2 | many | TGTGCCAGCAGCTGGACTAGCGATGAGCAGTTCTTC | CASSWTSDEQFF
TRBJ2-1 | TRBD2 | TRBV7-3 | once | TGTGCCAGCAGCGTCCCCTCTGGCGGGGGAAGTAATGAGCAGTTCTTC | CASSVPSGGGSNEQFF
TRBJ2-5 | - | TRBV6-1 | - | TGTGCCAGCAGCCCTGATCGACGATTGTATGGCAGACAAGAGACCCAGTACTTC | CASSPDRRLYGRQETQYF
TRBJ1-6 | - | TRBV6-4 | many | TGTGCCAGCAGTGAATCTCCGGGGGATTCACCCCTCCACTTT | CASSESPGDSPLHF
TRBJ2-7 | - | TRBV7-9 | - | TGTGCCAGCAGCTTAGCGGGAGCTGGGTTCGTCAGTGAGCAGTACTTC | CASSLAGAGFVSEQYF